The 10 T cell receptor beta chains given below trace back to one sample, sequenced in a study of OX40 agonist ivuxolimab in advanced cancers. The method was immunoSEQ multiplex PCR; TCRdb's version includes in-frame clones alone and lacks a portion of them. The sample includes 50,000 to 75,000 clones, 80% to 90% of them seen just once. The source was CD4+ or CD8+ T cells sorted from blood, collected in a trial of the OX40 agonist ivuxolimab. The receptors shown here come from an adult with an advanced solid tumor such as melanoma, head and neck, liver or kidney cancer.

The rearrangement joins TRBV6-6 to TRBJ1-1, with D perhaps matching TRBD1 (5 bases). V lost 2 bases, J lost 4 bases, and 11 bases lay in between. Per the germline V gene, CDR1 is MNHNY and CDR2 is SVGAGI (reference sequence). The CDR3 has 14 residues. CDR3 residues: CASSYLDSRTEAFF. CDR3 bases: TGTGCCAGCAGTTACCTCGACAGTCGCACTGAAGCTTTCTTT.

V gene TRBV10-3 combines with J gene TRBJ2-1; a possible D gene is TRBD2 (6 bases). Germline V gene lookup returns CDR1 ENHRY and CDR2 SYGVKD. Trimming stripped 4 bases from V and 3 bases from J, with 16 bases between. There are 16 residues in the CDR3. The CDR3 DNA sequence: TGTGCCATCAGTGGGTCGCGGGGTAGCGGCTACAATGAGCAGTTCTTC. It codes for CAISGSRGSGYNEQFF.

The V gene is TRBV5-1, the J gene TRBJ2-7, with unresolved D. This CDR3 comprises 15 residues. Trimming left V 4 bases short and J 0 bases short, with 14 bases between. In germline, CDR1 is SGHRS, CDR2 YFSETQ. DNA for the CDR3: TGCGCCAGCAGCAATCTCCCCGGCTTCTCCTACGAGCAGTACTTC. This codes for CASSNLPGFSYEQYF.

In this sample, this clone turned up once. In nucleotides, the CDR3 is TGTGCCATCAGTGAAGACATACGTGAAAAACTGTTTTTT. This sequence encodes CAISEDIREKLFF. The rearrangement joins TRBV10-3 to TRBJ1-4, with unresolved D. The CDR3 is 13 residues long. The germline V and J ends were trimmed by 3 bases and 7 bases, with 9 bases remaining between them. Looked up from germline, CDR1 is ENHRY and CDR2 is SYGVKD.

This clone was recorded once. The gene calls are TRBV6-6 and TRBJ2-3; no firm D call. The V gene's germline CDR1 is MNHNY and CDR2 SVGAGI (reference sequence). CDR3 length: 12 amino acids. Trimming pared 5 bases from V and 5 bases from J, leaving 8 bases between. The CDR3, as DNA: TGTGCCAGCAGTCCCACAGAAGATACGCAGTATTTT. Protein product: CASSPTEDTQYF.

The V gene is TRBV5-8, the J gene TRBJ2-3, with 7 nucleotides matching TRBD1. The V gene's germline CDR1 is SGHTS and CDR2 YDEGEE. The CDR3 has 15 residues. After removal of 6 bases from V and 2 bases from J, the junction contained 9 bases not matched to a gene. The CDR3 spells CASTLGTDLTDTQYF. CDR3 nucleotide sequence: TGTGCCAGCACCCTCGGGACAGACCTCACAGATACGCAGTATTTT.

This chain joins TRBV2 and TRBJ2-5; 14 positions agree with TRBD2. The ends lost 4 bases at V and 5 bases at J; junction bases unmatched: 3. The CDR3 is 15 residues long. Germline CDR1 is SNHLY and CDR2 is FYNNEI. The CDR3 is CASSGLAGGRETQYF. CDR3 coding DNA: TGTGCCAGCAGTGGACTAGCGGGGGGGAGGGAGACCCAGTACTTC.

V gene TRBV19 combines with J gene TRBJ2-7, with 9 nucleotides matching TRBD1. V lost 1 base to trimming and J lost 5 bases; unmatched junction nucleotides: 9. Germline CDR1 and CDR2: LNHDA and SQIVND (reference sequence). The CDR3 contains 16 residues. CDR3 in DNA: TGTGCCAGTAGTATAGTACACAGGGGGCGCGGAAACGAGCAGTACTTC. Translation gives CASSIVHRGRGNEQYF.

The V gene is TRBV15, the J gene TRBJ2-7; tentative D call: TRBD2 (6 bases). The CDR3 runs to 14 residues. The ends were cut back, 0 bases at V and 3 bases at J, with 9 bases in the middle. Germline V gives CDR1 LNHNV, CDR2 YYDKDF (reference sequence). The CDR3, as DNA: TGTGCCACCAGCAGAGATTGGGGGGACTACGAGCAGTACTTC. Encoded protein: CATSRDWGDYEQYF.

A remark on this clone: Other DNA sequences in the same sample also yield this CDR3. V and J are TRBV7-2 and TRBJ1-1; TRBD1 agrees at 9 bases. Trimming took 1 base from V and 9 from J; bases not matched to a gene: 6. Per germline, CDR1 SGHTA and CDR2 FQGNSA. This CDR3 region has 14 residues. The CDR3 DNA sequence: TGTGCCAGCAGCTTAGGAGGACAGGGGAGACAAGCTTTCTTT. This sequence encodes CASSLGGQGRQAFF.